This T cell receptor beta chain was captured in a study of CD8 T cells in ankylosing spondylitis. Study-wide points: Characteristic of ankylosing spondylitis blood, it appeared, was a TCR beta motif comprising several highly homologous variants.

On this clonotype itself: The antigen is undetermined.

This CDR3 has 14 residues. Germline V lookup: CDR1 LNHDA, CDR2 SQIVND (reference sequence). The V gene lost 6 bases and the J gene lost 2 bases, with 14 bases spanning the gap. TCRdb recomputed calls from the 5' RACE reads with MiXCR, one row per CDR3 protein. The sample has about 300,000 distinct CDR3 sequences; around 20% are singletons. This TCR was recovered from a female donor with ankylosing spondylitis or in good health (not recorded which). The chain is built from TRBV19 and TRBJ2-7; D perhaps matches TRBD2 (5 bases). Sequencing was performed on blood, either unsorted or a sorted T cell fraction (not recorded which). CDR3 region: CASSGGRGPYEQYF. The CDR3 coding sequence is TGTGCCAGTAGCGGCGGCAGAGGGCCCTACGAGCAGTACTTC.